A selection of T cell receptor beta chains follows, all from one sample in a study of OX40 agonist ivuxolimab in advanced cancers. Only in-frame clones appear in the TCRdb table, and some are missing; sequencing was by immunoSEQ multiplex PCR. The data hold 95,000 to 100,000 clones, with 90% observed a single time. This material consisted of CD4+ or CD8+ T cells sorted from blood, taken in a trial of the OX40 agonist ivuxolimab. These receptor sequences come from an adult with an advanced solid tumor such as melanoma, head and neck, liver or kidney cancer. Both conserved end residues are part of each CDR3. Each record gives: clone size, V gene, J gene, CDR3 length, D gene, CDR3 protein. The D gene is left open where the match is weak. The size field is filled for only some rows; it gives once, few, many or a size class.

size: -
V: TRBV7-9
J: TRBJ2-5
length: 12
D: -
CDR3: CASSLAERTQYF

size: -
V: TRBV27
J: TRBJ2-2
length: 13
D: -
CDR3: CASSLSGQAELFF

size: -
V: TRBV9
J: TRBJ2-7
length: 16
D: -
CDR3: CASSVLPGPGINEQYF

size: -
V: TRBV28
J: TRBJ1-1
length: 13
D: -
CDR3: CASYSLGDTEAFF

size: -
V: TRBV28
J: TRBJ2-3
length: 15
D: TRBD2
CDR3: CASSYAGGRTDTQYF

size: few
V: TRBV21-1
J: TRBJ1-1
length: 15
D: -
CDR3: CASSKKAGVNTEAFF

size: few
V: TRBV7-3
J: TRBJ2-5
length: 16
D: TRBD2
CDR3: CASSWGLAGGGETQYF

size: -
V: TRBV5-4
J: TRBJ1-6
length: 14
D: TRBD1
CDR3: CASSWDRGDSPLHF

size: -
V: TRBV7-3
J: TRBJ2-6
length: 15
D: -
CDR3: CASSSRGSGANVLTF

size: -
V: TRBV5-6
J: TRBJ2-1
length: 15
D: -
CDR3: CASSLVFPGDNEQFF

size: -
V: TRBV7-2
J: TRBJ1-5
length: 16
D: -
CDR3: CASSLAMGEGNQPQHF

size: few
V: TRBV30
J: TRBJ1-1
length: 11
D: -
CDR3: CAWTQGTEAFF

size: -
V: TRBV7-3
J: TRBJ2-1
length: 15
D: TRBD2
CDR3: CASSLLTSGGGEQFF

size: -
V: TRBV5-1
J: TRBJ2-7
length: 13
D: -
CDR3: CASSLTGNYEQYF

size: -
V: TRBV6-5
J: TRBJ2-7
length: 15
D: TRBD1
CDR3: CASSRGTGLEYEQYF

size: -
V: TRBV5-4
J: TRBJ2-3
length: 15
D: -
CDR3: CASSLVGAYTDTQYF

size: -
V: TRBV9
J: TRBJ1-2
length: 15
D: TRBD1
CDR3: CASSDSGQGAYGYTF

size: -
V: TRBV7-9
J: TRBJ2-3
length: 14
D: -
CDR3: CASSLTSSTDTQYF

size: -
V: TRBV7-3
J: TRBJ2-5
length: 16
D: TRBD1
CDR3: CASSPGQGVTQETQYF

size: -
V: TRBV5-1
J: TRBJ1-1
length: 15
D: -
CDR3: CASSFNPGSDTEAFF

size: -
V: TRBV27
J: TRBJ2-7
length: 16
D: -
CDR3: CASSSLPQYQGYEQYF

size: -
V: TRBV11-3
J: TRBJ2-1
length: 14
D: -
CDR3: CASSLGNWDNEQFF

size: -
V: TRBV6-4
J: TRBJ2-2
length: 14
D: -
CDR3: CASSAGWYTGELFF

size: -
V: TRBV5-6
J: TRBJ2-1
length: 16
D: TRBD2
CDR3: CASSTPGREFDNEQFF

size: -
V: TRBV29-1
J: TRBJ2-3
length: 12
D: -
CDR3: CSGDVNTDTQYF

size: -
V: TRBV11-3
J: TRBJ1-1
length: 14
D: -
CDR3: CASSLVPENTEAFF

size: -
V: TRBV5-1
J: TRBJ2-1
length: 16
D: TRBD2
CDR3: CASSLGAGGSYNEQFF

size: -
V: TRBV27
J: TRBJ1-5
length: 15
D: TRBD1
CDR3: CASSWTGDSNQPQHF

size: -
V: TRBV6-4
J: TRBJ1-2
length: 16
D: -
CDR3: CASSCTDSHETYGYTF

size: -
V: TRBV15
J: TRBJ2-7
length: 17
D: TRBD2
CDR3: CATSRGRLAGGFNEQYF

size: -
V: TRBV6-1
J: TRBJ1-5
length: 19
D: TRBD1
CDR3: CASSEELVRDRVYNQPQHF

size: -
V: TRBV30
J: TRBJ1-2
length: 13
D: TRBD1
CDR3: CAWSFRRQGGYTF

size: -
V: TRBV7-8
J: TRBJ2-7
length: 11
D: -
CDR3: CASRQGYEQYF

size: -
V: TRBV10-3
J: TRBJ2-1
length: 12
D: -
CDR3: CATGTPNNEQFF

size: -
V: TRBV18
J: TRBJ2-1
length: 13
D: -
CDR3: CASSPGLNNEQFF

size: -
V: TRBV7-3
J: TRBJ2-7
length: 15
D: -
CDR3: CASSLSPAGPYEQYF

size: -
V: TRBV11-3
J: TRBJ2-1
length: 17
D: TRBD2
CDR3: CASSLGGPSGAYNEQFF

size: -
V: TRBV27
J: TRBJ2-1
length: 13
D: -
CDR3: CASTSPSGNEQFF

size: -
V: TRBV5-4
J: TRBJ2-7
length: 11
D: TRBD1
CDR3: CASSLGTAVYF

size: -
V: TRBV5-4
J: TRBJ2-7
length: 15
D: TRBD2
CDR3: CASSPRTSGTYEQYF

size: -
V: TRBV27
J: TRBJ2-6
length: 13
D: -
CDR3: CASSLSRANVLTF

size: -
V: TRBV19
J: TRBJ2-3
length: 17
D: -
CDR3: CASSIPRAGGSTDTQYF

size: once
V: TRBV4-2
J: TRBJ2-3
length: 15
D: -
CDR3: CASSQDLPDTDTQYF

size: few
V: TRBV5-1
J: TRBJ2-5
length: 17
D: TRBD2
CDR3: CASSLAGLAGAQETQYF

size: -
V: TRBV7-2
J: TRBJ1-4
length: 15
D: -
CDR3: CASSLDKGDGEKLFF

size: -
V: TRBV19
J: TRBJ1-2
length: 17
D: TRBD1
CDR3: CASSTRRQGVINYGYTF

size: -
V: TRBV5-1
J: TRBJ2-3
length: 16
D: TRBD2
CDR3: CASSLRTSGVADTQYF

size: -
V: TRBV28
J: TRBJ2-7
length: 16
D: TRBD1
CDR3: CASSSSGQGAYNEQYF

size: -
V: TRBV18
J: TRBJ1-4
length: 17
D: -
CDR3: CASSRQGQVATNEKLFF

size: -
V: TRBV30
J: TRBJ2-7
length: 13
D: -
CDR3: CAWNPDRSYEQYF

size: -
V: TRBV7-9
J: TRBJ2-7
length: 13
D: -
CDR3: CASSLESAYEQYF

size: -
V: TRBV27
J: TRBJ2-2
length: 16
D: -
CDR3: CASHRQASFNTGELFF

size: -
V: TRBV27
J: TRBJ1-1
length: 12
D: -
CDR3: CASRRRNTEAFF